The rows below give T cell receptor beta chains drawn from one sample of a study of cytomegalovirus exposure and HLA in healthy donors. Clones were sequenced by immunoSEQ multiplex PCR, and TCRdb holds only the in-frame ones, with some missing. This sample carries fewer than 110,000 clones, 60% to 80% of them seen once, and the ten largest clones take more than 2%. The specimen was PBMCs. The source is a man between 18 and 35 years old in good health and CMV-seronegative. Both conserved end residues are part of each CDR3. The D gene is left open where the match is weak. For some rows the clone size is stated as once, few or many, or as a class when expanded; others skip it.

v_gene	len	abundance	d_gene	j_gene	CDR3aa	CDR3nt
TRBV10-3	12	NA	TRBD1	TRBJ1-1	CAIRGTDTEAFF	TGTGCCATCAGGGGGACAGACACTGAAGCTTTCTTT
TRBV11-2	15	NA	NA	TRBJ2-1	CASSLRGNSYNEQFF	TGTGCCAGCAGCCTCCGGGGGAACTCCTACAATGAGCAGTTCTTC
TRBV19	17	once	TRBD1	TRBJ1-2	CASTRRQGRRAGYGYTF	TGTGCCAGTACCAGGAGACAGGGCCGTAGGGCCGGCTATGGCTACACCTTC
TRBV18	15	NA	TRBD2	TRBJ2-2	CASSPGLANTGELFF	TGTGCCAGCTCACCGGGACTAGCGAACACCGGGGAGCTGTTTTTT
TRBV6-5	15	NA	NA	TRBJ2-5	CASSGGGVSSETQYF	TGTGCCAGCAGTGGAGGTGGGGTGAGTTCGGAGACCCAGTACTTC
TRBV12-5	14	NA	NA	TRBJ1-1	CASGRGSPLTEAFF	TGTGCTAGTGGGCGAGGTAGTCCCCTCACTGAAGCTTTCTTT
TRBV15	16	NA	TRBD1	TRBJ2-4	CATSREQGLAKNIQYF	TGTGCCACCAGCAGAGAACAGGGGTTGGCCAAAAACATTCAGTACTTC
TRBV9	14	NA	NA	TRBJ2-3	CASSPWTSTDTQYF	TGTGCCAGCAGCCCCTGGACTAGCACAGATACGCAGTATTTT
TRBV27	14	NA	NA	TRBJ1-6	CASRRGRDNSPLHF	TGTGCCAGCAGGCGGGGCAGGGACAATTCACCCCTCCACTTT
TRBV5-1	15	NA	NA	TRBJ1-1	CASRATGTTNTEAFF	TGCGCCAGCAGAGCAACCGGGACAACGAACACTGAAGCTTTCTTT
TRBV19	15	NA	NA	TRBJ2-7	CASSIRRDTLYEQYF	TGTGCCAGTAGTATACGCCGGGACACGCTCTACGAGCAGTACTTC
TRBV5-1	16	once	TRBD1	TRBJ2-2	CASSSTGATGTGELFF	TGCGCCAGCAGCTCGACAGGGGCCACTGGCACCGGGGAGCTGTTTTTT
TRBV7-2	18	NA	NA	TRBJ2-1	CASSARQAAFLDYNEQFF	TGTGCCAGCAGCGCCCGACAGGCCGCCTTTCTGGATTACAATGAGCAGTTCTTC
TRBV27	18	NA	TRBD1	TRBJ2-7	CASSKRGRQGSFLYEQYF	TGTGCCAGCAGTAAAAGGGGTAGACAGGGATCTTTTCTCTACGAGCAGTACTTC
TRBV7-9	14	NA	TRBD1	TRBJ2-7	CASLGTGPSYEQYF	TGTGCCAGCCTGGGGACAGGGCCCTCCTACGAGCAGTACTTC
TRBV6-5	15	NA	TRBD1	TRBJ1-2	CASSSPGQGSYGHTF	TGTGCCAGCAGTAGCCCGGGACAGGGAAGCTATGGCCACACCTTC
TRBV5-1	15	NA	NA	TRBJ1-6	CTSSGSGGPGSPLHF	TGCACCAGCAGCGGATCCGGGGGACCCGGCTCACCCCTCCACTTT
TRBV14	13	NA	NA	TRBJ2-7	CASSQVQGNEQYF	TGTGCCAGCAGCCAAGTGCAGGGAAACGAGCAGTACTTC
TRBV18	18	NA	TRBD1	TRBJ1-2	CASSPWGQGAVSNYGYTF	TGTGCCAGCTCACCATGGGGACAGGGAGCGGTTTCTAACTATGGCTACACCTTC
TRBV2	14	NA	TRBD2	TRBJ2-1	CASRRGSSYNEQFF	TGTGCCTCCAGGCGGGGGAGCTCCTACAATGAGCAGTTCTTC
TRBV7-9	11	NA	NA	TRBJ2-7	CASSKTYEQYF	TGTGCCAGCAGTAAAACCTACGAGCAGTACTTC
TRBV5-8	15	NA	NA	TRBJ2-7	CASSGRGATSYEQYF	TGTGCCAGCAGCGGACGGGGGGCTACGTCCTACGAGCAGTACTTC
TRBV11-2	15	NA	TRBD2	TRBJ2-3	CASSLDQVSGDTQYF	TGTGCCAGCAGCTTAGATCAGGTTAGCGGGGATACGCAGTATTTT
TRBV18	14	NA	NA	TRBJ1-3	CASSPLAEGNTIYF	TGTGCCAGCTCACCATTGGCGGAAGGAAACACCATATATTTT
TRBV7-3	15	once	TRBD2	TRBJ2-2	CASSSSGGSTGELFF	TGTGCCAGCAGCTCTAGCGGGGGGTCCACCGGGGAGCTGTTTTTT
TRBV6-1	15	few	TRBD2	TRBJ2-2	CASSPSGGDTGELFF	TGTGCCAGCAGCCCTAGCGGGGGTGACACCGGGGAGCTGTTTTTT
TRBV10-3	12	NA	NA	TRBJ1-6	CAISDRSIALHF	TGTGCCATCAGTGATAGGAGTATAGCCCTCCACTTT
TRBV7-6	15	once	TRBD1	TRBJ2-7	CASSSPGTETYEQYF	TGTGCCAGCAGCTCGCCCGGGACAGAGACCTACGAGCAGTACTTC
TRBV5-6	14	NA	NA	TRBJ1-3	CASSDRSSGNTIYF	TGTGCCAGCAGCGACAGGAGCTCTGGAAACACCATATATTTT
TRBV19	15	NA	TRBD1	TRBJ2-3	CASRRGGQGRDTQYF	TGTGCCAGTAGGAGGGGGGGACAGGGCAGAGATACGCAGTATTTT
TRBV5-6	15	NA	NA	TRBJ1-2	CASSARGGGGYGYPF	TGTGCCAGCAGCGCCCGAGGGGGGGGAGGGTATGGCTACCCCTTC
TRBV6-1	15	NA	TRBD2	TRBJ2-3	CASSVSSGGTDTQYF	TGTGCCAGCAGTGTGTCCAGCGGGGGCACAGATACGCAGTATTTT
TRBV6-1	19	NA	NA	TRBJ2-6	CASSGIGWAGLSGANVLTF	TGTGCCAGCAGTGGAATTGGCTGGGCAGGGCTCTCTGGGGCCAACGTCCTGACTTTC
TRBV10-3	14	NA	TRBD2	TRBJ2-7	CATRTSGGPYEQYF	TGTGCCACGCGGACTAGCGGGGGCCCCTACGAGCAGTACTTC
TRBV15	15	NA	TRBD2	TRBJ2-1	CATSRDLAGVPEQFF	TGTGCCACCAGCAGAGACTTAGCGGGGGTCCCTGAGCAGTTCTTC
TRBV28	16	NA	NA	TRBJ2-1	CASSSPAVSSYNEQFF	TGTGCCAGCAGTTCCCCGGCGGTTAGCTCCTACAATGAGCAGTTCTTC
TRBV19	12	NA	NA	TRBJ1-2	CASSIATGGYTF	TGTGCCAGTAGTATAGCCACAGGGGGCTACACCTTC
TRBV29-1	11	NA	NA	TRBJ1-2	CSVEARYGYTF	TGCAGCGTTGAAGCCCGCTATGGCTACACCTTC
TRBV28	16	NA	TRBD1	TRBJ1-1	CANHWCRDRLNTEAFF	TGTGCCAACCATTGGTGTCGGGACAGGTTGAACACTGAAGCTTTCTTT
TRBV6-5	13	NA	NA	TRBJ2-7	CASSYYRGGEQYF	TGTGCCAGCAGTTATTACAGGGGGGGCGAGCAGTACTTC
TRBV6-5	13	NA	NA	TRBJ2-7	CASSYSMGTLRSF	TGTGCCAGCAGTTACTCGATGGGGACACTGAGATCCTTC
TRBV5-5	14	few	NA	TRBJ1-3	CASSTDSLGNTIYF	TGTGCCAGCAGCACAGACAGTCTTGGAAACACCATATATTTT
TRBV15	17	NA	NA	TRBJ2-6	CATSRGSGPSGANVLTF	TGTGCCACCAGCAGGGGATCAGGGCCCTCTGGGGCCAACGTCCTGACTTTC
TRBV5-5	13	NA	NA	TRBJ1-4	CASSPRRGEKLFF	TGTGCCAGCAGCCCCCGAAGAGGCGAAAAACTGTTTTTT
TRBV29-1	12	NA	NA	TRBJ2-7	CSARQGLYEQYF	TGCAGCGCCAGACAGGGACTCTACGAGCAGTACTTC
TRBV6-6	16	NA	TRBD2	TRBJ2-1	CASSTGLAELNNEQFF	TGTGCCAGCAGTACGGGACTAGCGGAACTCAACAATGAGCAGTTCTTC
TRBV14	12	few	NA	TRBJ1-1	CASSQTLRGAFF	TGTGCCAGCAGCCAAACCCTCCGGGGAGCTTTCTTT
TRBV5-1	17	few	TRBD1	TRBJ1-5	CASSVGQFGRGNQPQHF	TGCGCCAGCAGCGTGGGACAGTTCGGACGGGGGAATCAGCCCCAGCATTTT
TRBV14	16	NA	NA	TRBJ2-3	CASSQGLVVGTDTQYF	TGTGCCAGCAGCCAAGGACTAGTAGTTGGCACAGATACGCAGTATTTT
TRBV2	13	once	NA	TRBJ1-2	CAERGGNNYGYTF	TGTGCTGAGAGGGGAGGAAACAACTATGGCTACACCTTC
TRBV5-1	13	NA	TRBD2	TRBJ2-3	CASSPRAGDTQYF	TGCGCCAGCAGCCCCCGAGCGGGGGATACGCAGTATTTT
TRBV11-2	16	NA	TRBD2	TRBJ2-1	CASSLPLAGSYNEQFF	TGTGCCAGCAGCTTACCCCTAGCGGGGTCCTACAATGAGCAGTTCTTC
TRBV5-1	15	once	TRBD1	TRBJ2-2	CASSLGQLNTGELFF	TGCGCCAGCAGCCTGGGACAGCTGAACACCGGGGAGCTGTTTTTT
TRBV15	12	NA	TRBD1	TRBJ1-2	CATREGAGSYTF	TGTGCCACCAGGGAGGGGGCGGGCTCTTACACCTTC